Below are 25 T cell receptor beta chains sequenced from a single sample in a study of blood T cell repertoires in COVID-19. TCRdb's copy holds only in-frame clones and misses some; the assay was immunoSEQ multiplex PCR. Of about 97,000 clones in the sample, around four fifths were seen once. Sample: peripheral blood. The receptor set was obtained from a man in his forties with active or convalescent COVID-19.

The J gene is TRBJ2-2, the V gene TRBV5-6, with a possible D match to TRBD1 (5 bases). Between the trimmed V and J ends, which lost 0 bases and 7 bases, there was a span of 13 bases. The germline V gene encodes CDR1 SGHDT and CDR2 YYEEEE. The CDR3 spans 15 residues. This CDR3 is CASSLGQLIIGELFF. The CDR3 region has the DNA TGTGCCAGCAGCTTGGGACAGCTGATCATCGGGGAGCTGTTTTTT.

The rearrangement links TRBV24-1 to TRBJ1-5, with 8 bases matching TRBD1. Germline CDR1 reads KGHDR; CDR2 reads SFDVKD. The CDR3 has 19 residues. Trimming cost V 4 bases and J 3 bases; bases outside gene matches: 16. The CDR3 loop reads CATSDKPVSDRVYNQPQHF. The CDR3 coding sequence is TGTGCCACCAGTGACAAACCGGTGTCGGACAGGGTTTACAATCAGCCCCAGCATTTT.

A few counts support this clone. The chain recombines TRBV9 with TRBJ2-1; 8 bases map to TRBD1. J lost 8 bases, V lost 4 bases, and 11 bases had no gene match. This CDR3 is built from 15 residues. Germline CDR1 SGDLS, CDR2 YYNGEE. In DNA form, the CDR3 reads TGTGCCAGCAGCCTCCGCGGACAGGGATGGCATGAGCAGTTCTTC. The encoded protein is CASSLRGQGWHEQFF.

The CDR3 here is CASESPLAVSYEQYF. As DNA, the CDR3 is TGTGCCAGCGAGTCTCCACTAGCGGTCTCCTACGAGCAGTACTTC. The V gene is TRBV6-5, the J gene TRBJ2-7; the match to TRBD2 covers 8 bases. V was pared by 8 bases and J by 0 bases, with 9 bases of the junction left unmatched. Germline V gene data show CDR1 as MNHEY and CDR2 as SVGAGI. This CDR3 comprises 15 residues.

The chain is built from TRBV9 and TRBJ2-2; D is unclear. CDR1 and CDR2 (germline): SGDLS, YYNGEE. Trimming pared 4 bases from V and 0 bases from J, leaving 16 bases between. This CDR3 is built from 17 residues. The CDR3 DNA sequence: TGTGCCAGCAGCACAACCTCACTACTAACGAACACCGGGGAGCTGTTTTTT. Protein: CASSTTSLLTNTGELFF.

This chain links TRBV7-8 with TRBJ2-2, with TRBD1 matching over 9 bases. The V gene's germline CDR1 is SGHVS and CDR2 FQNEAQ. Trimming took 5 bases from V and 6 from J; bases not matched to a gene: 4. The length of the CDR3 is 14 residues. The CDR3 reads CASSSTGGAGELFF. The CDR3 nucleotides read TGTGCCAGCAGCAGTACAGGGGGCGCCGGGGAGCTGTTTTTT. Using reference TRBV7-8 and TRBJ2-2 for the parts outside the CDR3, the full variable domain is GAGVSQSPRYKVAKRGQDVALRCDPISGHVSLFWYQQALGQGPEFLTYFQNEAQLDKSGLPSDRFFAERPEGSVSTLKIQRTQQEDSAVYLCASSSTGGAGELFFGEGSRLTVL.

CDR3 nucleotides: TGTGCCAGCAGTGAACGTCAGGGGCGCTCACCCCTCCACTTT. Translated: CASSERQGRSPLHF. This chain uses TRBV2 with TRBJ1-6, with D perhaps TRBD1 (6 bases). This CDR3 region has 14 residues. V was pared by 2 bases and J by 10 bases, with 12 bases between. CDR1 is SNHLY, CDR2 FYNNEI, per germline.

J is TRBJ1-5 and V is TRBV4-3, with D uncertain. V lost 1 base to trimming and J lost 2 bases, with 3 bases between them. This CDR3 spans 13 amino acids. CDR1 and CDR2 (germline): LGHNA, YSLEER. The CDR3 loop is CASSQAGNQPQHF. CDR3 DNA sequence: TGCGCCAGCAGCCAAGCCGGCAATCAGCCCCAGCATTTT.

The chain employs TRBV18 and TRBJ1-2; TRBD1 is a possible D gene (5 bases). The V end lost 3 bases, the J end lost 2 bases, and 7 bases lay between the germline ends. The CDR3 sequence is 13 residues long. Germline V gene data show CDR1 as KGHSH and CDR2 as LQKENI. CDR3 sequence (DNA): TGTGCCAGCTCACCTCCAGGGAACTATGGCTACACCTTC. Amino acids: CASSPPGNYGYTF.

The rearrangement links TRBV7-9 to TRBJ1-6; TRBD1 agrees at 8 bases. CDR1 is SEHNR, CDR2 FQNEAQ, per germline (reference sequence). This CDR3 has 15 amino acids. The trim removed 5 bases at V and 7 bases at J, leaving 7 bases unmatched. The CDR3 nucleotides are TGTGCCAGCAGCCTACAGGGGGACACAAATTCACCCCTCCACTTT. Encoded protein: CASSLQGDTNSPLHF.

This rearrangement joins TRBV28 to TRBJ1-6, with D maybe TRBD1 (6 bases). CDR3 size: 16 residues. Germline loops: CDR1 MDHEN, CDR2 SYDVKM. Between the trimmed V and J ends, which lost 5 bases and 6 bases, there was a span of 17 bases. The CDR3 DNA is TGTGCCAGCAGTATCCTCCGGGGGGCCGGTAATTCACCCCTCCACTTT. Amino acid sequence: CASSILRGAGNSPLHF.

This sequence joins TRBV15 and TRBJ1-5; 8 nucleotides agree with TRBD1. The CDR3 consists of 15 residues. The V gene end was trimmed by 0 bases and the J gene end by 6 bases; junction bases not matched to a gene: 4. Germline values: CDR1 LNHNV, CDR2 YYDKDF (reference sequence). CDR3: CATSRDTRGRQPQHF. CDR3 in DNA: TGTGCCACCAGCAGAGATACCAGGGGGCGTCAGCCCCAGCATTTT.

The chain carries TRBV30 and TRBJ1-2; no firm D call. V was cut by 0 bases and J by 4 bases, with 18 bases left in between. Germline CDR1 is GTSNPN and CDR2 is SVGIG (reference sequence). This CDR3 is built from 16 residues. The CDR3 DNA reads as TGTGCCTGGAGTGTGGCCTCCAACCTGAAGTCCTATGGCTACACCTTC. Residues: CAWSVASNLKSYGYTF.

The chain carries TRBV5-4 and TRBJ2-7, with a tentative D call TRBD2 (6 bases). The length of the CDR3 is 12 residues. The V gene lost 9 bases and the J gene lost 6 bases, with 16 bases spanning the gap. CDR1 is SGHNT and CDR2 is YYREEE in the germline V gene (reference sequence). In nucleotides, the CDR3 is TGTGCCATCCGGGGCAGGGACTCCGAGCAGTACTTC. This gives the protein CAIRGRDSEQYF.

The chain recombines TRBV5-6 with TRBJ2-5; D call uncertain. The CDR3 spans 14 residues. CDR1 SGHDT and CDR2 YYEEEE come from the germline V gene. Between the trimmed V and J ends, which lost 4 bases and 1 base, there was a span of 11 bases. DNA for the CDR3: TGTGCCAGCAGCAGGAGTAGATTCCAAGAGACCCAGTACTTC. The encoded protein is CASSRSRFQETQYF.

Regarding this clone: The same CDR3 can be traced to other DNA sequences in this sample. The chain employs TRBV5-6 and TRBJ1-4; TRBD1 is a possible D gene (5 bases). The V gene's germline CDR1 is SGHDT and CDR2 YYEEEE. V lost 4 bases to trimming and J lost 8 bases, with 15 bases between them. The CDR3 length is 14 residues. The CDR3 protein is CASSLSGTGEKLFF. The CDR3 DNA reads TGTGCCAGCAGCCTGAGCGGGACCGGGGAAAAACTGTTTTTT.

The rearrangement joins TRBV19 to TRBJ2-6, with 7 bases aligning to TRBD2. The CDR3 runs to 16 residues. Germline V gives CDR1 LNHDA, CDR2 SQIVND (reference sequence). The V and J ends lost 5 bases and 0 bases, in that order; junction bases with no gene match: 4. The CDR3 is CASSREANSGANVLTF. The DNA of the CDR3 is TGTGCCAGTAGTCGGGAGGCTAACTCTGGGGCCAACGTCCTGACTTTC.

This clone came up once. The chain links TRBV4-3 to TRBJ2-7; no reliable D call. V was shortened by 0 bases and J by 0 bases, with 6 bases between the two germline ends. The CDR3 is 14 amino acids. Germline V gene data show CDR1 as LGHNA and CDR2 as YSLEER. The CDR3 nucleotides are TGCGCCAGCAGCCAAGATCAGGCCTCCTACGAGCAGTACTTC. Residues: CASSQDQASYEQYF.

The rearrangement uses TRBV6-6 and TRBJ1-2; TRBD1 matches at 9 bases. Germline-derived CDR1 and CDR2 are MNHNY and SVGAGI (reference sequence). CDR3 size: 14 residues. The V gene end was trimmed by 6 bases and the J gene end by 3 bases; junction bases not matched to a gene: 5. CDR3: CASRTGTGYYGYTF. In DNA form, the CDR3 reads TGTGCCAGCAGGACCGGGACAGGGTACTATGGCTACACCTTC.

V gene TRBV11-2 combines with J gene TRBJ2-5, with 7 bases that match TRBD1. V lost 4 bases to trimming and J lost 7 bases; unmatched junction nucleotides: 9. CDR1 and CDR2 from the germline V gene are SGHAT and FQNNGV. The CDR3 is made up of 14 amino acids. CDR3 nucleotide sequence: TGTGCCAGCAGCTCACAGACAGGGAGTGGGACCCAGTACTTC. Residues: CASSSQTGSGTQYF.

This chain links TRBV5-1 with TRBJ2-1; possible D gene TRBD2, 6 bases. Between the trimmed V and J ends, which lost 7 bases and 7 bases, there was a span of 12 bases. Per the germline V gene, CDR1 is SGHRS and CDR2 is YFSETQ. The CDR3 loop spans 12 amino acids. Here the CDR3 DNA reads TGCGCCAGCGCCCCTCGGGGGAATGAGCAGTTCTTC. Translation gives CASAPRGNEQFF.

The chain couples TRBV5-5 to TRBJ1-5; D is undetermined. V lost 0 bases, J lost 2 bases, and 6 bases lay in between. The CDR3 consists of 14 residues. CDR1 is SGHKS, CDR2 YYEKEE, per germline (reference sequence). This CDR3 is CASSLDRGNQPQHF. CDR3 DNA: TGTGCCAGCAGCTTGGACAGAGGCAATCAGCCCCAGCATTTT.

The J gene is TRBJ2-6, the V gene TRBV5-4; D is unresolved. The CDR3 consists of 15 residues. The germline V gene encodes CDR1 SGHNT and CDR2 YYREEE (reference sequence). Deletions cut 4 bases from V and 1 base from J, with 9 bases between. The CDR3: CASSPTVSGANVLTF. The CDR3 bases are TGTGCCAGCAGCCCCACAGTATCTGGGGCCAACGTCCTGACTTTC.

The CDR3 DNA follows: TGTGCCAGCAGCTTGACAGGGACAGGATCACCCCTCCACTTT. It codes for CASSLTGTGSPLHF. This chain joins TRBV7-3 and TRBJ1-6, with 8 nucleotides matching TRBD1. CDR3 length: 14 residues. From germline, CDR1 is SGHTA and CDR2 FQGTGA. V lost 3 bases to trimming and J lost 10 bases; unmatched junction nucleotides: 5. Together with reference TRBV7-3 and TRBJ1-6, the CDR3 gives the full variable domain: GAGVSQTPSNKVTEKGKYVELRCDPISGHTALYWYRQSLGQGPEFLIYFQGTGAADDSGLPNDRFFAVRPEGSVSTLKIQRTERGDSAVYLCASSLTGTGSPLHFGNGTRLTVT.

CDR3 in amino acids: CASSLGAAQNIQYF. The CDR3 region has the DNA TGTGCCAGCAGCTTAGGCGCAGCGCAAAACATTCAGTACTTC. This chain connects TRBV7-2 to TRBJ2-4; no firm D call. Deletions cut 1 base from V and 5 bases from J, with 9 bases between. Looked up from germline, CDR1 is SGHTA and CDR2 is FQGNSA. The CDR3 runs 14 residues.